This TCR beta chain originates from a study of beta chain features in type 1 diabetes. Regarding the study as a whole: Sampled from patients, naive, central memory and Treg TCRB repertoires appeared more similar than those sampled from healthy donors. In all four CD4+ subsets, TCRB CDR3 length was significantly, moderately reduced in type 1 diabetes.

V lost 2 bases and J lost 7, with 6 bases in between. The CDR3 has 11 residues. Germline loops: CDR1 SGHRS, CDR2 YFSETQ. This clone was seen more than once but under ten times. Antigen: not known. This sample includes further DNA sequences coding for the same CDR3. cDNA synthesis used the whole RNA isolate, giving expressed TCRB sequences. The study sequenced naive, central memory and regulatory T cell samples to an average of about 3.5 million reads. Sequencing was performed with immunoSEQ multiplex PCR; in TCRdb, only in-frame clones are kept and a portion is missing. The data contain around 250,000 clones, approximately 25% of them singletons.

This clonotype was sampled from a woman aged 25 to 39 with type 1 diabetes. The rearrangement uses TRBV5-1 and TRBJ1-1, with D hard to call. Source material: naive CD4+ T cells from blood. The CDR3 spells CASSFSGEAFF. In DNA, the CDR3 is TGCGCCAGCAGCTTCTCAGGTGAAGCTTTCTTT.